The text below deals with one TCR beta chain. Its antigen remains unknown. It was with 60 Vbeta and 13 Jbeta primers that the PCR ran. Libraries were prepared by immunoSEQ multiplex PCR; TCRdb keeps only in-frame clonotypes and omits some of them. The data contain fewer than 200,000 clones, 60% to 80% of them singletons. The data derive from a study of cytomegalovirus exposure and HLA in healthy donors. General study points: Data from an earlier analysis indicated that most TCR beta V segments were productive either about 87% or about 30% of the time.

This sequence was found in a male donor in good health and CMV-seronegative. Sequenced sample: PBMCs.

The chain's CDR3 is CASSQDLASAGKNEQFF. The DNA of the CDR3 is TGCGCCAGCAGCCAAGATCTGGCTAGCGCCGGGAAAAATGAGCAGTTCTTC. This chain uses TRBV4-1 with TRBJ2-1; tentatively, D is TRBD2 (6 bases). V dropped 0 bases and J dropped 7 bases, with 19 bases sitting between them. Germline V gene lookup returns CDR1 MGHRA and CDR2 YSYEKL. This CDR3 is built from 17 residues.